This TCR beta chain came from a study of cytomegalovirus exposure and HLA in healthy donors. The CDR3 length is 14 residues. CDR1 is MNHEY and CDR2 is SMNVEV in the germline V gene (reference sequence). V trimming: 1 base; J trimming: 6 bases; junction bases outside the gene matches: 2. The PCR had 60 Vbeta and 13 Jbeta primers. Clones were sequenced by immunoSEQ multiplex PCR, and TCRdb holds only the in-frame ones, with some missing. The repertoire holds approximately 180,000 clones, roughly 13% seen once, with 7.8% in the top ten. This clone was seen a handful of times. What it binds is unknown. General observations from the study: Several V segments, TRBV6-2 and TRBV6-3 among them, could not be told apart and were dropped. When analyzed later, a missense DCLRE1C variant was found to be linked to TCR beta V- and J-gene trimming. A later analysis found most CMV-associated TCR beta chains apparently HLA-restricted. Equally common other TCR beta chains were less clonally expanded than HLA-associated ones, a later analysis found.

The sequence was collected from a middle-aged man in good health and CMV-seropositive. This chain joins TRBV27 and TRBJ1-4; 7 positions agree with TRBD1. The sequencing sample was made of PBMCs. In DNA, the CDR3 is TGTGCCAGCAGTTTATTCCAGGGGGATGAAAAACTGTTTTTT. Translated: CASSLFQGDEKLFF.